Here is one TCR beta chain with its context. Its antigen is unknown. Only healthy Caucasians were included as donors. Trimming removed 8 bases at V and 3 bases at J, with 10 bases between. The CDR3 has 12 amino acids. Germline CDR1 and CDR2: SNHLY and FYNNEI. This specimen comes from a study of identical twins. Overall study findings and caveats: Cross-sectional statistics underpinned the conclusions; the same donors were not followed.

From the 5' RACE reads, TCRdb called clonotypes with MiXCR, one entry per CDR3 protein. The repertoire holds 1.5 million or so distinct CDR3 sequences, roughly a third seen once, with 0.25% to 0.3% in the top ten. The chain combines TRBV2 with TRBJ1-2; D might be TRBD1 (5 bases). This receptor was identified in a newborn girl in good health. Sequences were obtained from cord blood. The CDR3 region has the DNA TGTGCCAGCCCGGGACGGGACTATGGCTACACCTTC. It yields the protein CASPGRDYGYTF.